One and the same sample provided the 5 T cell receptor beta chains below, sequenced in a study of cytomegalovirus exposure and HLA in healthy donors. Clones were read by immunoSEQ multiplex PCR, and TCRdb kept only the in-frame ones, dropping some. The table shows roughly 190,000 clones, with approximately 85% occurring only once. Sequences were obtained from PBMCs. The receptors here all came from a woman younger than 35 in good health and CMV-seronegative.

This chain uses TRBV2 with TRBJ2-5; D is uncertain. Germline loops: CDR1 SNHLY, CDR2 FYNNEI. The CDR3 runs 13 residues. Trimming removed 2 bases from V and 3 bases from J, with 7 bases in between. The CDR3 region is CASSEYQKETQYF. CDR3 nucleotide sequence: TGTGCCAGCAGTGAATACCAGAAAGAGACCCAGTACTTC.

On this clone itself: Other DNA sequences in this sample translate to the same CDR3. The J gene is TRBJ2-3, the V gene TRBV5-1, with D maybe TRBD1 (6 bases). The CDR3 has 12 residues. Germline V gene data show CDR1 as SGHRS and CDR2 as YFSETQ. Between the trimmed V and J ends, which lost 3 bases and 6 bases, there was a span of 8 bases. For the CDR3, the DNA is TGCGCCAGCAGCTCTACAGGGGATACGCAGTATTTT. Its protein product is CASSSTGDTQYF.

V gene TRBV19 combines with J gene TRBJ2-1, with 9 bases fitting TRBD2. V shed 3 bases, J shed 0 bases, and the junction held 3 bases outside the gene matches. This CDR3 is built from 16 residues. The germline gives CDR1 LNHDA, CDR2 SQIVND (reference sequence). DNA for the CDR3: TGTGCCAGTAGTATCTTAGCGGGAGACTCCTACAATGAGCAGTTCTTC. The encoded protein is CASSILAGDSYNEQFF. The variable domain in full, completed from reference TRBV19 and TRBJ2-1, reads DGGITQSPKYLFRKEGQNVTLSCEQNLNHDAMYWYRQDPGQGLRLIYYSQIVNDFQKGDIAEGYSVSREKKESFPLTVTSAQKNPTAFYLCASSILAGDSYNEQFFGPGTRLTVL.

The V gene is TRBV7-9, the J gene TRBJ2-7; 8 bases are a match to TRBD1. This CDR3 comprises 13 residues. V lost 6 bases and J lost 6; bases outside the gene matches: 7. Germline V lookup: CDR1 SEHNR, CDR2 FQNEAQ (reference sequence). Here the CDR3 DNA reads TGTGCCAGCAGTGGCAGGGGGCCCTCCGAGCAGTACTTC. Its protein product is CASSGRGPSEQYF.

The chain combines TRBV19 with TRBJ2-1, with 9 bases fitting TRBD1. The CDR3 is 16 residues long. Germline V CDR1 and CDR2: LNHDA, SQIVND (reference sequence). J was trimmed by 1 base and V by 6 bases; bases with no gene match: 7. This CDR3 is CASRDAGTGSYNEQFF. The CDR3 DNA reads as TGTGCCAGTAGAGATGCCGGGACAGGGTCCTACAATGAGCAGTTCTTC.